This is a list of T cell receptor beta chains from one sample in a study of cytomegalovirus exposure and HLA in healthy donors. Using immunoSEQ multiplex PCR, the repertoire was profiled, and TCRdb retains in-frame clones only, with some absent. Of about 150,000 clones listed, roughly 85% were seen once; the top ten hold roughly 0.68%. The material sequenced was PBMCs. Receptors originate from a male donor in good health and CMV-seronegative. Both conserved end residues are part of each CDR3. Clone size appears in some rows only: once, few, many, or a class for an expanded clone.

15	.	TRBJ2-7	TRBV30	CAWSGRGQGGREQYF
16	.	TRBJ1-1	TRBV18	CASSPTGQGANTEAFF
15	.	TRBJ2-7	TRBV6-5	CASSSPTGLNSEQYF
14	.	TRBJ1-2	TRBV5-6	CASSARDRAWGYTF
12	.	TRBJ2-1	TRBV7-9	CASSLLANEQFF
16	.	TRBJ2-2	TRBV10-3	CAISESPAGGAGELFF
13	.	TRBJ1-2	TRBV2	CASAGTGGAGYTF
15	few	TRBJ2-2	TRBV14	CASSQGQGNTGELFF
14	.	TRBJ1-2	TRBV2	CASRRARDSYGYTF
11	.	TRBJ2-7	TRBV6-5	CASSTVYEQYF
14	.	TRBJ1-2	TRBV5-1	CASGPDGGNYGYTF
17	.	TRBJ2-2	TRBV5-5	CASSLDPPSGRTGELFF